The T cell receptor beta chain under discussion was sequenced for a study of long-term antiretroviral therapy in people with HIV (dated by TCRdb to between 2021 and 2024). Regarding the research as a whole: The earliest samples were collected about a decade before the 2015 WHO recommendation for immediate ART, when ART was typically delayed until CD4 counts fell. A total of under 250 cryopreserved PBMC samples came from 30 or so adults with confirmed HIV infection and were collected serially over a mean of roughly six years (range 1-12). Among the 30 or so participants with HIV, eleven to twelve were female. A retrospective serial study tested whether ART initiation and durable HIV suppression were associated with changes in peripheral blood TRB repertoire composition and diversity. No cross-contamination during QIAcube processing was seen in test extractions of a monoclonal T-cell line run alongside a few dozen polyclonal samples.

Details on this clone: Its antigen target is currently unknown. Per-base qualities were not stored, and no clone one base away is much larger.

Broader findings and caveats from the paper: Starting ART was linked to a significant rise in TRB diversity, yet even after long-term ART the diversity remained significantly lower than in transplant donor controls. The samples span the years 2004 to 2017, and the ART regimens used may be less effective than current regimens. Unsorted PBMC were profiled instead of sorted CD4+ and CD8+ T cells because pre-ART samples had limited cell numbers. Narrower CDR3 length ranges were observed in HIV repertoires than in controls, and an antigen-experienced repertoire with only a slight naive shift after ART was suggested by the network structure. Expanded TRB clones identified before ART initiation dominated the repertoire across all time points, though the dominance fluctuated and decreased in many PLHIV after ART. Inferences about post-ART repertoire changes are limited because no data were available on ART adherence, viral resistance or therapy changes. Limited PBMC availability meant only the TCR beta chain was sequenced, without alpha chain pairing.

The CDR3 measures 15 amino acids from cysteine to phenylalanine. Of all the DNA, just the CDR3 is kept, 45 bases in frame from base 1. Relative to germline, V is 0 bases shorter and J is 7 bases shorter, with 17 bases between their ends. The germline V gene specifies SGHDT as CDR1 and YYEEEE as CDR2. Participants were included only if at least one PBMC sample before ART initiation and at least two post-ART samples were available. Treatment was received in the United States of America by all participants with HIV. Before DNA extraction, cryopreserved samples of roughly 1-10 million PBMC were thawed and washed. At the time of the earliest PBMC sample for each participant with HIV, ages ranged from roughly 20 to 54 years. PBMC samples from each participant spanned 1-4 timepoints before ART initiation and 2-8 timepoints after ART initiation, with a median of 7 samples. For every participant, serial HIV viral load, CD4+ T-cell count, ART history and demographic data were obtained. A Qiagen kit on a QIAcube was used to extract genomic DNA from unsorted PBMC, with samples processed in batches of 12.

The immunoSEQ hsTCRB v3.0 assay was used at survey level resolution to sequence the TRB variable region. The targeted TRB sequencing depth was roughly 40,000-55,000 T-cell genomes per sample. Pooled TRB libraries were sequenced on an Illumina MiSeq with a v3 150-cycle kit. Per the authors' processing: Analysis of repertoires was carried out in R inside a reproducible Nextflow workflow spanning QC, data transformation and analysis. Custom analyses were implemented in LymphoSeq2, an R package for AIRR-Seq data exploration. Several samples that yielded fewer than 5000 total TRB sequences were excluded, so that around 190 HIV repertoires were analyzed. Among the approximately 200 retained HIV repertoires, 55 to 60 were collected before ART initiation and 120 to 140 were collected after ART initiation. Repertoires were downsampled to 5000 TRB nucleotide sequences, and summary statistics were averaged over 100 downsampling iterations. The analysis kept only TRB sequences whose CDR3 regions were at least seven amino acids long. A Shannon entropy-derived clonality score and the Gini coefficient were used to measure diversity. In repertoire networks, the top 5000 CDR3 amino acid sequences were linked whenever an edit distance of one separated two sequences. For TRB CDR3 amino acid sequences, GLIPH2 was used to predict antigen specificity groups and MHC restriction. To flag known CMV, EBV, HIV or tissue antigen associations, CDR3 amino acid sequences were matched against VDJdb and McPAS-TCR. Pre-ART, post-ART and control groups were compared with Wilcoxon signed-rank tests and Holm-Bonferroni correction. The source is immuneACCESS, and TCRdb retained only in-frame sequences with V and J called. Part of the clones is not carried over; for the studies checked, unresolved V genes explain less than half of this, and the remainder is unexplained. V, J and clone size are those of that table, while D and trimming were read from the DNA. For this sample there are more than 15,000 clones; 90% to 95% appear just once. The ten largest clones add up to roughly 8.3% of the sample.

The TCR originated in a man in his fifties or sixties with HIV. The chain couples TRBV5-6 to TRBJ2-7; TRBD2 could be the D gene, as 5 bases match. Sequenced here: unsorted PBMCs, sampled 0.3 years after starting antiretroviral therapy. The nucleotide sequence reads TGTGCCAGCAGCTTGGGGGCCGGGGTGCTCGCTGAGCAGTACTTC. Translated, this gives CASSLGAGVLAEQYF.